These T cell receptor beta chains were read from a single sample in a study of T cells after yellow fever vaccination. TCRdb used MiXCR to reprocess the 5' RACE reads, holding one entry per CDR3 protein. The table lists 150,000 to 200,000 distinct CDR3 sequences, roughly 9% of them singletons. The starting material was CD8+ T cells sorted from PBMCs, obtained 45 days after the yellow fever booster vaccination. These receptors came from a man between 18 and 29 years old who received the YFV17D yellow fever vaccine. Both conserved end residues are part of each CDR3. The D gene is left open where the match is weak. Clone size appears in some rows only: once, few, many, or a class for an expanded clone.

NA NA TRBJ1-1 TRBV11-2 CASSPYNTEAFF TGTGCCAGCAGCCCCTATAACACTGAAGCTTTCTTT
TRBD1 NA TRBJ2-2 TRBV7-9 CASSLKAGGTGELFF TGTGCCAGCAGCTTAAAGGCAGGGGGCACCGGGGAGCTGTTTTTT
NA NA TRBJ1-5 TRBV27 CASGRTAERNQPQHF TGTGCCAGCGGGCGGACGGCAGAACGTAATCAGCCCCAGCATTTT
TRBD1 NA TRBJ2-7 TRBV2 CASSELGTDHFF TGTGCCAGCAGTGAGCTTGGGACAGATCATTTCTTC
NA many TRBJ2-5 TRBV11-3 CASSLSRDHQETQYF TGTGCCAGCAGCTTATCCCGGGACCACCAAGAGACCCAGTACTTC
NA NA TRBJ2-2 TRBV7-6 CASSENRPRELFF TGTGCCAGCAGCGAAAACAGACCCCGGGAGCTGTTTTTT
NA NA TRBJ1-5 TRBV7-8 CASSSPGLGASQPQHF TGTGCCAGCAGCTCGCCGGGCCTAGGGGCCAGTCAGCCCCAGCATTTT
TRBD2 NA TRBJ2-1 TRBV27 CASSPNSGVLGEQFF TGTGCCAGCAGCCCAAACAGCGGGGTCCTCGGGGAGCAGTTCTTC
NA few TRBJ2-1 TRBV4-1 CASSQVARYTYNEQFF TGCGCCAGCAGCCAAGTTGCCAGGTACACCTACAATGAGCAGTTCTTC
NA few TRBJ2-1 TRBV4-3 CASSPDSHNEQFF TGCGCCAGCAGCCCGGACAGCCACAATGAGCAGTTCTTC
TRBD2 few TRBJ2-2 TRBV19 CASSPGRMTSGGTIGELFF TGTGCCAGTAGTCCCGGCCGCATGACTAGCGGGGGGACCATCGGGGAGCTGTTTTTT
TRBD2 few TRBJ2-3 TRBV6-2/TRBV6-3 CASSHGLAGLADTQYF TGTGCCAGCAGTCACGGACTAGCGGGGCTGGCAGATACGCAGTATTTT
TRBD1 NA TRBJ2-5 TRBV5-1 CASSSGQGDKETQYF TGCGCCAGCAGCTCGGGACAGGGGGACAAAGAGACCCAGTACTTC
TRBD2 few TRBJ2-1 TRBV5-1 CASSLERGNYNEQFF TGCGCCAGCAGCTTGGAGCGGGGGAATTACAATGAGCAGTTCTTC
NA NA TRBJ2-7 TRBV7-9 CASSLAGGFHGHEQYF TGTGCCAGCAGCTTAGCAGGAGGGTTTCATGGGCACGAGCAGTACTTC
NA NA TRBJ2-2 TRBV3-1 CASSHERVRNTGELFF TGTGCCAGCAGCCACGAGAGGGTCCGGAACACCGGGGAGCTGTTTTTT
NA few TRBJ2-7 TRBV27 CASSEDKIPYEQYF TGTGCCAGCAGTGAGGACAAGATCCCCTACGAGCAGTACTTC
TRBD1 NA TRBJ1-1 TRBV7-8 CASSTRPGTGNTEAFF TGTGCCAGCAGCACTCGTCCCGGGACAGGGAACACTGAAGCTTTCTTT
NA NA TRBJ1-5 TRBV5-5 CASSWGSAHQPQHF TGTGCCAGCAGCTGGGGGTCAGCCCATCAGCCCCAGCATTTT
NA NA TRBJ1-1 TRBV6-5 CASSYVGEEAFF TGTGCCAGCAGTTATGTGGGGGAGGAAGCTTTCTTT
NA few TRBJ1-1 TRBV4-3 CASSQETGGRGRITMTMNTEAFF TGCGCCAGCAGCCAAGAAACTGGGGGCCGAGGGAGGATAACAATGACCATGAACACTGAAGCTTTCTTT
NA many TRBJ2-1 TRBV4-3 CASSQDPWLSRSYNEQFF TGCGCCAGCAGCCAAGATCCTTGGCTGTCCCGCTCCTACAATGAGCAGTTCTTC
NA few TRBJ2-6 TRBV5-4 CASSTSTQGSGANVLTF TGTGCCAGCAGCACCTCTACTCAGGGCTCTGGGGCCAACGTCCTGACTTTC
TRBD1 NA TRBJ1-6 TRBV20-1 CSACSMDRDNSPLHF TGCAGTGCTTGCAGTATGGACAGGGATAATTCACCCCTCCACTTT
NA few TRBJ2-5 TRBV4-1 CASSQGRRRETQYF TGCGCCAGCAGCCAAGGCAGGAGACGGGAGACCCAGTACTTC
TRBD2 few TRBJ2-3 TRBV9 CASSAPHGGEDTDTQYF TGTGCCAGCAGCGCGCCCCATGGGGGGGAGGACACAGATACGCAGTATTTT
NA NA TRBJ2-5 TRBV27 CASSLPLRTDQETQYF TGTGCCAGCAGTTTACCCCTCCGGACGGATCAAGAGACCCAGTACTTC
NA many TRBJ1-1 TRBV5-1 CASSPRQGLSTEAFF TGCGCCAGCAGCCCCCGACAAGGTTTAAGCACTGAAGCTTTCTTT
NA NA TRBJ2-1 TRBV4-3 CASSQDPPTHSYNEQFF TGCGCCAGCAGCCAAGATCCTCCTACCCACTCCTACAATGAGCAGTTCTTC
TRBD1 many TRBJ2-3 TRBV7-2 CASSSSRDRGRDTQYF TGTGCCAGCAGCTCTTCCCGGGACAGGGGTCGTGATACGCAGTATTTT
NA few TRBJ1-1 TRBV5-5 CASSLEGMSAFF TGTGCCAGCAGCCTTGAGGGCATGAGTGCTTTCTTT
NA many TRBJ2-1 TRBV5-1 CASSLARVIYNEQFF TGCGCCAGCAGCTTGGCCAGGGTTATTTACAATGAGCAGTTCTTC
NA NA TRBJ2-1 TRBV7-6 CASGTGMGPVNEQFF TGTGCCAGCGGAACAGGGATGGGTCCAGTGAATGAGCAGTTCTTC
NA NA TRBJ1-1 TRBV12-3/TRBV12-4 CASSTRGRNTEAFF TGTGCCAGCAGTACCCGGGGGCGTAACACTGAAGCTTTCTTT
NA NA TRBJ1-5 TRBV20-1 CSARAVQGLVSNQPQHF TGCAGTGCTAGAGCTGTACAGGGTCTCGTTAGCAATCAGCCCCAGCATTTT
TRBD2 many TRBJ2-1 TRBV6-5 CASKTSGSDSYNEQFF TGTGCCAGCAAGACTAGCGGGTCCGATAGCTACAATGAGCAGTTCTTC
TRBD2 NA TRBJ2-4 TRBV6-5 CASSSFTGGDIQYF TGTGCCAGCAGTTCGTTTACGGGGGGGGACATTCAGTACTTC
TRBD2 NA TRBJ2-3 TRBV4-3 CASSQETSGGPDTQYF TGCGCCAGCAGCCAAGAAACTAGCGGGGGCCCAGATACGCAGTATTTT
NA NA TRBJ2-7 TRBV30 CAWNLRTTYEQYF TGTGCCTGGAACCTCAGGACAACCTACGAGCAGTACTTC
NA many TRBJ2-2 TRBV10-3 CATTGQRGTGELFF TGTGCCACCACCGGGCAGCGCGGCACCGGGGAGCTGTTTTTT
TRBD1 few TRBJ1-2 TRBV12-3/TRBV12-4 CASSSTGTGNYGYTF TGTGCCAGCAGTTCCACGGGGACAGGAAACTATGGCTACACCTTC
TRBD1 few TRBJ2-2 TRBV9 CASSVRDRGTGELFF TGTGCCAGCAGCGTCCGGGACAGGGGCACCGGGGAGCTGTTTTTT
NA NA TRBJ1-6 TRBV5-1 CASSLSRRGSPNSPLHF TGCGCCAGCAGCTTAAGTCGGCGAGGAAGCCCTAATTCACCCCTCCACTTT
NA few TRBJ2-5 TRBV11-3 CASSLRPDFGTQYF TGTGCCAGCAGCCTGAGGCCAGACTTTGGGACCCAGTACTTC
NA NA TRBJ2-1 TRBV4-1 CASSLGGGANEQFF TGCGCCAGCAGCCTTGGTGGGGGGGCCAATGAGCAGTTCTTC
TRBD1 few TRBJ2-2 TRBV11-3 CASSARDSNTGELFF TGTGCCAGCAGCGCCCGGGACAGCAACACCGGGGAGCTGTTTTTT